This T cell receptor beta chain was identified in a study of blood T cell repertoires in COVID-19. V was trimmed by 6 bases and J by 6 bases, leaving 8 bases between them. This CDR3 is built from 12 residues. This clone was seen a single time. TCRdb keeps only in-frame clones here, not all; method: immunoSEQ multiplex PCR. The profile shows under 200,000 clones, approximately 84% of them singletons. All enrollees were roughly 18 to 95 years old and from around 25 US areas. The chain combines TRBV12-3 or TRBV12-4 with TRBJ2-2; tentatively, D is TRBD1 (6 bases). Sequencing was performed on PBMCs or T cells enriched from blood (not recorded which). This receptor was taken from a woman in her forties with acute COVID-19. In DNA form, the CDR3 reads TGTGCCAGCAGAGCAGGGGCCGGGGAGCTGTTTTTT. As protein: CASRAGAGELFF.